One and the same sample provided the 14 T cell receptor beta chains below, sequenced in a study of molecular identifiers for immune sequencing clone quantification (dated by TCRdb to 2016 to 2019). Library generation was performed with PCR. Sequencing instrument: Illumina HiSeq 4000. Clones were called with MiXCR by TCRdb after fastp trimmed the public reads at Q25, and only in-frame beta chains were retained. Records with the same CDR3 protein are collapsed into one entry carrying the most frequent genes and DNA. The sample table lists more than 10,000 distinct CDR3 sequences, about 18% of them with a count of one. The ten largest clones add up to over 1.2% of the sample. Sequencing used naive CD8+ T cells from blood, with Jurkat cell RNA spiked in. According to the study, the label for this sample's cell subset or site signals: FACS-sorted CD8+CD4-CCR7+CD45RA+ naive T cells. The source of these receptors is a human donor in good health. Some libraries in this study had Jurkat cell RNA spiked in.

This clonotype is categorized as medium-sized. V gene TRBV20-1 combines with J gene TRBJ2-7; TRBD2 matches at 9 bases. The CDR3 is made up of 15 amino acids. Trimming at V came to 2 bases and at J to 2 bases, leaving 7 bases not matched to a gene. Germline lookup yields CDR1 DFQATT and CDR2 SNEGSKA (reference sequence). CDR3 nucleotide sequence: TGCAGTGCTAGATGGAGCGGGAGGCCAACCTACGAGCAGTACTTC. Its translation: CSARWSGRPTYEQYF.

This chain links TRBV29-1 with TRBJ2-7; 10 nucleotides agree with TRBD1. J was trimmed by 6 bases and V by 3 bases; bases with no gene match: 2. The CDR3 extends over 12 amino acids. Germline values: CDR1 SQVTM, CDR2 ANQGSEA. CDR3 DNA sequence: TGCAGCGTTGAGGACAGGGGGAGCGAGCAGTACTTC. Protein sequence: CSVEDRGSEQYF.

This clonotype occurred many times. This chain joins TRBV7-6 and TRBJ2-1; 14 bases map to TRBD2. CDR1 SGHVS and CDR2 FNYEAQ come from the germline V gene. The J segment lost 6 bases and the V segment lost 5 bases, leaving 3 bases of the junction unmatched. The CDR3 extends over 15 amino acids. This CDR3 is CASSAGLAGANEQFF. The CDR3 DNA follows: TGTGCCAGCAGCGCGGGACTAGCGGGGGCCAATGAGCAGTTCTTC. Full variable domain (remainder filled in from reference TRBV7-6 and TRBJ2-1): GAGVSQSPRYKVTKRGQDVALRCDPISGHVSLYWYRQALGQGPEFLTYFNYEAQQDKSGLPNDRFSAERPEGSISTLTIQRTEQRDSAMYRCASSAGLAGANEQFFGPGTRLTVL.

This clonotype has at least ten counts. The genes are TRBV5-4 and TRBJ2-7; D not certain. Trimming stripped 0 bases from V and 1 base from J, with 5 bases between. The CDR3 loop spans 13 amino acids. CDR1 SGHNT and CDR2 YYREEE come from the germline V gene (reference sequence). CDR3 sequence: CASSLDLSYEQYF. The CDR3, as DNA: TGTGCCAGCAGCTTGGACTTGTCCTACGAGCAGTACTTC.

This clonotype came up a few times. This may be a read error: a much more frequent sequence differs by one nucleotide. The CDR3 region has the DNA TGCGCCAGCTGCTTTTCTAGCGGGAGTCACGAGCAGTACTTC. Amino acids: CASCFSSGSHEQYF. The chain carries TRBV5-1 and TRBJ2-7; 10 nucleotides agree with TRBD2. The CDR3 has 14 amino acids. From germline, CDR1 is SGHRS and CDR2 YFSETQ.

Regarding this clonotype: The junction departs from the called germline gene at one end, perhaps through a read error. This chain joins TRBV5-1 and TRBJ2-2; 10 nucleotides align to TRBD2. The germline V gene encodes CDR1 SGHRS and CDR2 YFSETQ. CDR3 length equals 16 residues. CDR3 in DNA: TGCGCCGGCAGCCCGGTGGGGACTAGCGACACCGGGGAGCTGTTTTTT. Residues: CAGSPVGTSDTGELFF.

This clonotype is termed medium-sized. The chain links TRBV7-8 to TRBJ2-7, with D uncertain. Germline CDR1 is SGHVS and CDR2 is FQNEAQ. V lost 2 bases to trimming and J lost 6 bases, with 11 bases between them. The CDR3 is 13 residues long. The CDR3 DNA reads TGTGCCAGCAGCTTAATGGGGTCGGGCGAGCAGTACTTC. Amino acids: CASSLMGSGEQYF. The whole variable domain, remainder taken from reference TRBV7-8 and TRBJ2-7, is GAGVSQSPRYKVAKRGQDVALRCDPISGHVSLFWYQQALGQGPEFLTYFQNEAQLDKSGLPSDRFFAERPEGSVSTLKIQRTQQEDSAVYLCASSLMGSGEQYFGPGTRLTVT.

This clonotype was picked up many times. The chain recombines TRBV5-6 with TRBJ1-5; 7 positions match TRBD1. Germline V CDR1 and CDR2: SGHDT, YYEEEE. The CDR3 extends over 14 amino acids. V trimming: 4 bases; J trimming: 2 bases; junction bases outside the gene matches: 3. The CDR3 DNA is TGTGCCAGCAGCCCCGGGACAGGCAATCAGCCCCAGCATTTT. Protein sequence: CASSPGTGNQPQHF. The whole variable domain, remainder taken from reference TRBV5-6 and TRBJ1-5, is DAGVTQSPTHLIKTRGQQVTLRCSPKSGHDTVSWYQQALGQGPQFIFQYYEEEERQRGNFPDRFSGHQFPNYSSELNVNALLLGDSALYLCASSPGTGNQPQHFGDGTRLSIL.

Relative to its sample, this clonotype is medium-sized. The chain uses TRBV7-9 and TRBJ2-5, with D hard to call. CDR3 length: 14 residues. Trimming removed 1 base at V and 3 bases at J, with 9 bases between. Germline V gene lookup returns CDR1 SEHNR and CDR2 FQNEAQ (reference sequence). The CDR3 is CASSLVEPEETQYF. CDR3 sequence (DNA): TGTGCCAGCAGCTTAGTGGAGCCGGAAGAGACCCAGTACTTC.

Ten or more counts support this clonotype. The chain combines TRBV11-2 with TRBJ2-7, with D possibly TRBD2 on 6 matching bases. Germline V gene lookup returns CDR1 SGHAT and CDR2 FQNNGV. The CDR3 totals 15 residues. V shed 7 bases and J shed 4 bases, with 20 bases lying between them. In nucleotides, the CDR3 is TGTGCCAGCAACCCAACCGGGGCGGGATTTTACGAGCAGTACTTC. It encodes CASNPTGAGFYEQYF. Full variable domain (outside the CDR3, taken from reference TRBV11-2 and TRBJ2-7): EAGVAQSPRYKIIEKRQSVAFWCNPISGHATLYWYQQILGQGPKLLIQFQNNGVVDDSQLPKDRFSAERLKGVDSTLKIQPAKLEDSAVYLCASNPTGAGFYEQYFGPGTRLTVT.

The genes are TRBV20-1 and TRBJ2-7, with TRBD1 as a possible D gene (5 bases). Trimming left V 6 bases short and J 2 bases short, with 17 bases between. The length of the CDR3 is 14 residues. The V gene's germline CDR1 is DFQATT and CDR2 SNEGSKA (reference sequence). The CDR3 sequence is CSAIGRQLTYEQYF. DNA for the CDR3: TGCAGTGCGATCGGACGACAGTTAACCTACGAGCAGTACTTC.

In its sample, this clonotype is medium-sized (0.01 to 0.1%). The rearrangement joins TRBV3-1 to TRBJ2-3; 8 bases agree with TRBD2. The length of the CDR3 is 14 residues. The V gene's germline CDR1 is LGHDT and CDR2 YNNKEL (reference sequence). V was pared by 8 bases and J by 6 bases, with 10 bases of the junction left unmatched. CDR3 in DNA: TGTGCCAGCGGTCATGAGCGGGAGAGCGATACGCAGTATTTT. Translating it yields CASGHERESDTQYF.

By share, this clonotype counts as medium-sized. The chain couples TRBV20-1 to TRBJ2-7; TRBD2 matches 14 bases. The CDR3 spans 15 residues. The germline gives CDR1 DFQATT, CDR2 SNEGSKA (reference sequence). With V trimmed by 2 bases and J by 4 bases, 4 bases remained unmatched. Here the CDR3 DNA reads TGCAGTGCTAGACCAGGGACTAGCGGGAGTTACGAGCAGTACTTC. It is translated as CSARPGTSGSYEQYF.

By sample fraction, this clonotype is medium-sized. The chain recombines TRBV4-1 with TRBJ1-2; D uncertain. Trimming pared 4 bases from V and 2 bases from J, leaving 17 bases between. The germline CDR1 and CDR2 sequences are MGHRA and YSYEKL. This CDR3 comprises 16 residues. This CDR3 reads CASSPWHGDNNYGYTF. CDR3 DNA: TGCGCCAGCAGCCCCTGGCATGGAGACAACAACTATGGCTACACCTTC.